The rows below give T cell receptor beta chains drawn from one sample of a study of shared clonotypes between healthy human individuals. Some clones are missing from TCRdb's copy, which holds only in-frame ones; the method was immunoSEQ multiplex PCR. This sample has approximately 500,000 clones, with about 85% found just once. Sample: PBMCs. Receptor source: a woman in her thirties or forties in good health. Some clones in this sample may be carry-over from other donors' samples. Each CDR3 is given with its conserved first and last residue. Fields, in order: V gene, J gene, D gene, clone size, CDR3 DNA, CDR3 protein. The D gene is left open where the match is weak. Size tells how often a clone was seen (once, few, many) or the class of an expanded clone, and some rows leave it out.

TRBV15	TRBJ2-5	.	once	TGTGCCACCAGCTTCGGGTTGGAGACCCAGTACTTC	CATSFGLETQYF
TRBV4-3	TRBJ2-1	.	.	TGCGCCAGCAGCCAAGGGGGAGAAAACAATGAGCAGTTCTTC	CASSQGGENNEQFF
TRBV9	TRBJ1-1	.	.	TGTGCCAGCAGCCCTCAAACTGAAGCTTTCTTT	CASSPQTEAFF
TRBV11-2	TRBJ2-7	.	.	TGTGCCAGCAGCATTGGAGGACGGGGAGGATTTTCCTACGAGCAGTACTTC	CASSIGGRGGFSYEQYF
TRBV25-1	TRBJ2-5	TRBD2	.	TGTGCCAGCAGTGAAGGGACTAGCACAACTCAAGAGACCCAGTACTTC	CASSEGTSTTQETQYF
TRBV30	TRBJ2-1	TRBD2	once	TGTGCCTGGAGCCCGGGACTAGCGGGTAATGAGCAGTTCTTC	CAWSPGLAGNEQFF
TRBV7-9	TRBJ2-5	.	few	TGTGCCAGCAGCTTAGCGGGGGGCCAAGAGACCCAGTACTTC	CASSLAGGQETQYF
TRBV7-2	TRBJ2-7	TRBD2	many	TGTGCCAGCAGCTTAACTAGCGGGAGGGCCGGCTACGAGCAGTACTTC	CASSLTSGRAGYEQYF
TRBV20-1	TRBJ1-1	.	.	TGCAGTACGAACCGGGGCACTGAAGCTTTCTTT	CSTNRGTEAFF
TRBV7-2	TRBJ2-5	.	.	TGCGCCAGCAGCTTAGGGCTGGCGGGACGCCAAGAGACCCAGTACTTC	CASSLGLAGRQETQYF
TRBV5-5	TRBJ2-7	.	.	TGTGCCAGCAGCTCAAACCGGGTGCCGGTGACCTACGAGCAGTACTTC	CASSSNRVPVTYEQYF
TRBV6-1	TRBJ1-1	.	.	TGTGCCAGCAGTTCCCAAGGCAAGAACACTGAAGCTTTCTTT	CASSSQGKNTEAFF
TRBV28	TRBJ1-2	.	.	TGTGCCAGCAGTTTGTCGGGGGCTAACGGTGGCGGCTACACCTTC	CASSLSGANGGGYTF
TRBV19	TRBJ2-1	.	few	TGTGCCAGTAGTAGCTGGGGGAGGAGCTCCTACAATGAGCAGTTCTTC	CASSSWGRSSYNEQFF
TRBV13	TRBJ2-3	TRBD2	.	TGTGCCAGCAGCTTAGCCCTGGGGCTAGCGGGAGCCCCGTGGACAGATACGCAGTATTTT	CASSLALGLAGAPWTDTQYF
TRBV5-6	TRBJ1-1	.	.	TGTGCCAGCAGCTTGCCCCTTGGGGGGCGGACTGAAGCTTTCTTT	CASSLPLGGRTEAFF
TRBV7-9	TRBJ2-3	TRBD2	.	TGCGCCAGCAGCCAGGGACTAGAGGCAGATACGCAGTATTTT	CASSQGLEADTQYF
TRBV5-5	TRBJ2-2	.	.	TGTGCCAGCAGCCTACAGACTTTGAACACCGGGGAGCTGTTTTTT	CASSLQTLNTGELFF
TRBV28	TRBJ2-7	.	.	TGTGCCAGCAGTTTTGGCAAATCCTACGAGCAGTACTTC	CASSFGKSYEQYF
TRBV19	TRBJ2-2	.	.	TGTGCCAGTAGTATAGAAAGGAACACCGGGGAGCTGTTTTTT	CASSIERNTGELFF
TRBV19	TRBJ1-5	.	.	TGTGCCAGTAGGGAAAGGGGGTTCGAACAGCCCCAGCATTTT	CASRERGFEQPQHF
TRBV28	TRBJ2-7	TRBD1	.	TGTGCCAGCAGTCTAGGGGGCGCTGACTACGAGCAGTACTTC	CASSLGGADYEQYF
TRBV2	TRBJ2-4	TRBD2	.	TGTGCCAGCAAGGCTAGCGGGAGTTTTGGAAACATTCAGTACTTC	CASKASGSFGNIQYF
TRBV29-1	TRBJ2-5	TRBD1	few	TGCAGCGTCGTCCCCAGGGGGTTGTTAGAGACCCAGTACTTC	CSVVPRGLLETQYF
TRBV30	TRBJ2-7	TRBD2	.	TGTGCCTGGAGTCCACCTTCTAGCGGGTCCTACGAGCAGTACTTC	CAWSPPSSGSYEQYF
TRBV7-6	TRBJ2-7	TRBD2	.	TGTGCCAGCAGCTTAGGAGGCGGGAGCGGGTCCGAGCAGTACTTC	CASSLGGGSGSEQYF
TRBV4-3	TRBJ1-5	.	.	TGCGCCAGCAGCCAAGCTACAGGGATGAAGCCCCAGCATTTT	CASSQATGMKPQHF
TRBV7-2	TRBJ2-7	.	few	TGTGCCAGCACACAAGGAAGCTCCTACGAGCAGTACTTC	CASTQGSSYEQYF
TRBV19	TRBJ1-1	TRBD1	.	TGTGCCAGTAAGGACAGGGTCATGAACACTGAAGCTTTCTTT	CASKDRVMNTEAFF
TRBV30	TRBJ1-3	.	once	TGTGCCTGGAAACGTTATTCTGGAAACACCATATATTTT	CAWKRYSGNTIYF
TRBV5-1	TRBJ2-7	.	.	TGCGCCAGCAGCCCCGCGGAGGGGTTCCACGAGCAGTACTTC	CASSPAEGFHEQYF
TRBV7-2	TRBJ2-1	.	.	TGTGCCAGCAGCCTCCCTAGCGCCTACAATGAGCAGTTCTTC	CASSLPSAYNEQFF
TRBV29-1	TRBJ2-2	.	few	TGCAGCGTTGGACATCACACCGGGGAGCTGTTTTTT	CSVGHHTGELFF
TRBV29-1	TRBJ2-5	TRBD2	.	TGCAGCGTTGCGGGGGCTAGCGGGGCGGAGACCCAGTACTTC	CSVAGASGAETQYF
TRBV4-3	TRBJ2-7	TRBD1	.	TGCGCCAGCAGCCCCCGGACAGGGCCTCGCTACGAGCAGTACTTC	CASSPRTGPRYEQYF
TRBV2	TRBJ1-4	TRBD1	.	TGTGCCAGCAGTCCTTACGGGACAGAGAATGAAAAACTGTTTTTT	CASSPYGTENEKLFF
TRBV10-2	TRBJ2-5	TRBD2	.	TGCGCCAGCCTGCGGGGGAGGGCCTTCGGGGAGACCCAGTACTTC	CASLRGRAFGETQYF
TRBV29-1	TRBJ2-7	.	once	TGCAGCGTTGAAGGGGTCTCCTACGAGCAGTACTTC	CSVEGVSYEQYF
TRBV7-8	TRBJ1-3	.	.	TGTGCCAGCAGTGTAGTTCTCGGGGCAGGGTCTGGAAACACCATATATTTT	CASSVVLGAGSGNTIYF
TRBV7-9	TRBJ1-3	.	many	TGTGCCAGCAGCTCCAGTGGGAGGGCTGGAAACACCATATATTTT	CASSSSGRAGNTIYF
TRBV5-1	TRBJ2-5	TRBD2	.	TGCGCCAGCAGGCTCGAGGGGAGCGGGGGACAAGAGACCCAGTACTTC	CASRLEGSGGQETQYF
TRBV18	TRBJ2-1	TRBD2	.	TGTGCCAGCTCACCCGGGAGGGCCGTCTACAATGAGCAGTTCTTC	CASSPGRAVYNEQFF
TRBV5-1	TRBJ2-3	.	.	TGCGCCAGCAGCTTTGACGATACGCAGTATTTT	CASSFDDTQYF
TRBV25-1	TRBJ1-1	.	few	TGTGCCAGCAGTGAAACCGCGGGGAGTCACACTGAAGCTTTCTTT	CASSETAGSHTEAFF
TRBV10-3	TRBJ2-7	TRBD1	.	TGTGCCAGCAGTTACGGGACCCCAGGGGGCTCCTACGAGCAGTACTTC	CASSYGTPGGSYEQYF